This paragraph covers one T cell receptor beta chain sequence. What it binds is not known. CDR1 MNHNS and CDR2 SASEGT come from the germline V gene. Unmatched junction bases numbered 8, after V lost 10 bases and J lost 0 bases. The CDR3 consists of 14 residues. The sample originates from a study of cytomegalovirus exposure and HLA in healthy donors. Study as a whole: There were a few hundred genotyped donors. Of these, about 80% fell in the genetic ancestry cluster associated with self-reported Caucasian donors.

PCR primers comprised 60 Vbeta and 13 Jbeta primers. Profiled with immunoSEQ multiplex PCR; TCRdb holds only in-frame clones, not every one. Of approximately 110,000 clones listed, about 64% were seen once; the top ten hold 7.5% to 9%. Study-level points and caveats: The productive fraction for most TCR beta V segments was about 87% or about 30% in an earlier analysis. Association with HLA alleles at 0.05 false discovery rate was found for some 18,000 TCR beta sequences in a later analysis.

The source is a man younger than 35 in good health and CMV-seropositive. Sequenced: PBMCs. The chain links TRBV6-1 to TRBJ2-7; TRBD1 aligns across 8 bases. The DNA for the CDR3 is TGTGCCAACGGACAGGGTTTGGGCTCCTACGAGCAGTACTTC. It translates to CANGQGLGSYEQYF.